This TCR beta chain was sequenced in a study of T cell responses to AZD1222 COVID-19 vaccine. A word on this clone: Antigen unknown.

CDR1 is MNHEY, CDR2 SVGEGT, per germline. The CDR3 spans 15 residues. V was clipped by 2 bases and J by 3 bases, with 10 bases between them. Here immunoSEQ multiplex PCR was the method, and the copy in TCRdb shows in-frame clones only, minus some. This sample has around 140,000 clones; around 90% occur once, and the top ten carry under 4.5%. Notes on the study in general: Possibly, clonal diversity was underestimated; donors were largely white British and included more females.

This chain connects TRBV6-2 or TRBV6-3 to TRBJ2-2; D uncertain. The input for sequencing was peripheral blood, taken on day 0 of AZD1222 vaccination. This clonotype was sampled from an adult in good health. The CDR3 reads CASSYRLVDTGELFF. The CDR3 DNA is TGTGCCAGCAGTTACCGACTGGTAGACACCGGGGAGCTGTTTTTT.